This T cell receptor (beta chain) was recovered during a study of control samples from healthy donors and cancer patients. The CDR3 runs to 15 residues. Looked up from germline, CDR1 is MRHNA and CDR2 is SNTAGT. The trim removed 5 bases at V and 0 bases at J, leaving 5 bases unmatched. Here immunoSEQ multiplex PCR was the method, and the copy in TCRdb shows in-frame clones only, minus some. The data contain fewer than 130,000 clones, 88% of them singletons. The source is a woman aged 55-70 years with lung cancer. Material: PBMCs. The chain recombines TRBV6-4 with TRBJ2-3, with TRBD1 matching over 7 bases. The CDR3 is CASSSQGLSTDTQYF. The CDR3 DNA sequence: TGTGCCAGCAGTTCACAGGGGTTGAGCACAGATACGCAGTATTTT.